This paragraph covers one TCR beta chain sequence. This clonotype was counted at least ten times. Its binding antigen is unknown. No quality values exist for individual bases; no much larger clone is one base distant. cDNA was synthesized by template-switch 5'RACE using a primer carrying a 10-nucleotide random unique molecular identifier by which each TCR transcript was tagged. Over 200 million TCR-beta sequences, covering 15-18 subjects, were produced in each sequencing run. The RNeasy kit was used to extract total RNA. Using the KAPA Real-time Library Amplification kit, TCR-beta VDJ regions were amplified with primers for the TCR constant region and the 5'RACE anchor. A first PCR added sample indexes and Illumina adaptors, after which a second PCR increased the library yield. After purification with Ampure beads, the TCR product of roughly 650 bp was size-selected on a 2% E-gel SizeSelection system. Before pooling, library quality was assessed on a Bioanalyzer, concentration was determined with Qubit, and library quantification was performed with the Kapa Library Quantification kit. Libraries were sequenced paired-end 2 x 150 bp on an Illumina HiSeq 2500. To increase sequence diversity, roughly 24-30% phiX was spiked into each library pool. For the original study's pipeline: The quality-filtered reads were processed with the UMI-based MiGEC pipeline, whose error correction step removed more than 80% of the raw TCR sequences. VDJ genes were aligned to IMGT germline references, and clonotypes were defined by unique CDR3 amino acid sequence plus V-J genes. Clonal expansion, Shannon diversity, and CDR3 relatedness (CalcPairwiseDistances, ClusterSamples) were evaluated with VDJtools, and phylogenetic trees were built with CLCbio workbench. Clones with at least 8 unique UMIs were defined as expanded, with this threshold being based on coefficient-of-variation modelling across technical triplicates. TCRdb trimmed the raw reads at Q25, called clones with MiXCR and kept productive beta chains. Identical CDR3 proteins give one entry, which carries the most common genes and DNA. The V and J calls and clone size come from TCRdb's table, not from the authors' own analysis. Here the sample has 74,000 or so distinct CDR3 sequences; around 9.9% occur a single time. 1.5% to 2% of the sample is in the top ten clones.

The CDR3 goes from the cysteine to the phenylalanine over 14 residues. Only the CDR3 part of the read is kept: 42 bases, read in frame from the first base. The germline ends are 14 bases apart after V is trimmed by 2 bases and J by 5 bases. CDR1 is given as SGHRS and CDR2 as YFSETQ, both from the germline V gene. This sample is drawn from a study of neurological immune-mediated disorders (dated by TCRdb to 2018 to 2020). Turning to the overall study: Peripheral blood TCR-beta repertoires from HTLV-I-associated myelopathy (HAM/TSP) patients, multiple sclerosis patients and healthy controls were compared by UMI-based sequencing. The cohort was made up of 68 subjects, consisting of some 15 HAM/TSP patients, about 35 multiple sclerosis patients and 20 healthy controls. Longitudinal samples, technical triplicates and paired sorted CD4+ and CD8+ T-cell subsets, alongside PBMC samples, were included among the approximately 110 TCR-beta libraries.

Results the study describes overall, beyond this receptor: TCR clonal expansion was highest in HAM/TSP patients and lowest in MS patients, with MS patients falling below even healthy controls. No identical CDR3 amino acid sequences were found to be shared among expanded clones across subjects, suggesting that TCR-beta repertoires were private in all groups.

Blood bank volunteers in Maryland, USA served as the healthy controls. For the unsorted PBMC libraries, 2 million PBMCs were stored in RNAlater at -80 degrees C until RNA extraction and were used to generate the libraries. Peripheral blood underwent Ficoll-Hypaque density gradient centrifugation to isolate PBMCs, which were then cryopreserved in liquid nitrogen. The sequenced material came from PBMCs. The TCR sequence derives from a man aged 45 to 65 in good health. This receptor chain uses TRBV5-1 and TRBJ2-7; a tentative D call is TRBD1 (7 bases match). At the DNA level, the sequence is TGCGCCAGCAGCTTATACAGGGGAGGAGACGAGCAGTACTTC. Its translation reads: CASSLYRGGDEQYF.